These 7 T cell receptor beta chains were all obtained from the same sample, sequenced in a study of blood T cell repertoires in COVID-19. Assay used: immunoSEQ multiplex PCR; TCRdb lists only in-frame clones, some missing. The sample has 70,000 to 95,000 clones; about nine tenths are singletons. The sequencing sample was made of peripheral blood. These receptors all stem from a man aged 45-65 years with COVID-19, enrolled during active disease.

The chain couples TRBV21-1 to TRBJ1-5; the table calls TRBD1, which could not be checked here. TRBV21-1 is described as a pseudogene. The CDR3 runs 15 residues. Written as DNA, the CDR3 is TGTGCCAGCAGCAAAGGGGACAGGGTTGATCAGCCCCAGCATTTT. Translating it yields CASSKGDRVDQPQHF.

The rearrangement joins TRBV25-1 to TRBJ2-1; 13 nucleotides align to TRBD2. Germline lookup yields CDR1 MGHDK and CDR2 SYGVNS. The V and J ends lost 8 bases and 7 bases, in that order; junction bases with no gene match: 11. There are 16 residues in the CDR3. CDR3 nucleotides: TGTGCCAGCGCCCCCCCACTAGCGGGAGGGCCGAATGAGCAGTTCTTC. Translation: CASAPPLAGGPNEQFF.

V and J are TRBV2 and TRBJ1-5; D uncertain. The CDR3 is 14 residues long. V lost 3 bases and J lost 0, with 6 bases in between. The germline V gene encodes CDR1 SNHLY and CDR2 FYNNEI. The CDR3 nucleotides are TGTGCCAGCAGTGACCCTTATAGCAATCAGCCCCAGCATTTT. This encodes CASSDPYSNQPQHF.

The chain is built from TRBV30 and TRBJ2-3, with 12 bases that match TRBD2. The CDR3 is made up of 14 amino acids. Trimming at V came to 7 bases and at J to 3 bases, leaving 5 bases not matched to a gene. Germline CDR1 and CDR2: GTSNPN and SVGIG (reference sequence). CDR3 sequence (DNA): TGTGCCTCTAGACTAGCGGGAGAGACAGATACGCAGTATTTT. Its protein is CASRLAGETDTQYF.

The chain employs TRBV29-1 and TRBJ2-2, with D perhaps matching TRBD2 (7 bases). CDR1 is SQVTM, CDR2 ANQGSEA, per germline. Trimming cost V 3 bases and J 9 bases, with 11 bases left between them. The CDR3 runs 12 residues. The DNA of the CDR3 is TGCAGCGTTGAGAGGGGGGGACGGGAGCTGTTTTTT. Translation: CSVERGGRELFF.

This clone was seen just once. The chain uses TRBV11-2 and TRBJ2-7; 11 nucleotides line up with TRBD2. The V gene's germline CDR1 is SGHAT and CDR2 FQNNGV. J gave up 0 bases and V 2 bases, and 9 bases lay outside the gene matches. This CDR3 comprises 18 residues. The chain's CDR3 is CASSLRGTSGSVSYEQYF. The CDR3 region has the DNA TGTGCCAGCAGCTTAAGGGGTACTAGCGGGAGTGTCTCCTACGAGCAGTACTTC.

This rearrangement joins TRBV29-1 to TRBJ1-2; possibly TRBD1 for D (6 bases). Germline V gives CDR1 SQVTM, CDR2 ANQGSEA. Trimming took off 7 bases at V and 1 base at J, with 19 bases between the two ends. CDR3 length: 15 residues. For the CDR3, the DNA is TGCAGCGCTCCAGAATCGGCAGGGGTTAACTATGGCTACACCTTC. Translating gives CSAPESAGVNYGYTF.